This T cell receptor (beta chain) was recovered during a study of T-cell memory formation after mild COVID-19 (dated by TCRdb to the early 2020s). Notes on the research overall: Most TCR sequence clusters were specific to one of the two donors. In two donors, T-cell clones that expanded and contracted after mild COVID-19 were followed by sequencing TCRalpha and TCRbeta repertoires longitudinally. Two young, previously healthy adult volunteers, one female and one male, were included in the cohort.

The sequencer listed for this sample is Illumina NovaSeq 6000. TCRalpha and TCRbeta cDNA libraries were built by 5'RACE with constant-segment primers, adding sample barcodes and unique molecular identifiers. Trizol reagent was used to extract RNA from every sample. The libraries were amplified in two PCR steps, and the second step added a second sample barcode and Illumina TruSeq adapters. Libraries were sequenced on an Illumina NovaSeq with 2 x 150 bp paired-end reads. The study's processing was this. Demultiplexing of reads and collapsing into UMI-guided consensus sequences were performed with migec v1.2.7. Using mixcr v2.1.11, UMI consensuses were aligned to TRA and TRB V and J templates and then assembled into clonotypes. Expanded or contracted clonotypes were those called significant by both edgeR and NoisET, with noise models trained on biological replicates. edgeR calls used a false discovery rate-adjusted p below 0.01 and a log2 fold-change threshold of 1. As an exploratory analysis of dynamics, max-normalized trajectories of the 1000 most abundant clonotypes were examined by PCA with hierarchical clustering. Each responding clone was given a CD4 or CD8 phenotype based on the CD4+ and CD8+ repertoires, which had been sequenced separately. Through fastp at Q25 and MiXCR, TCRdb rebuilt clones from the public reads, retaining in-frame beta chains. All rows with the same CDR3 protein become a single entry with the most common DNA and genes. TCRdb's processing, not the authors' own work, is the source of the V and J calls. Counted in this sample were 170,000 or so distinct CDR3 sequences; about a fifth of them appeared once. The ten most abundant clones make up 23% of the sample.

In regard to this clonotype: The antigen it recognizes is unknown. It has no much larger one-base neighbor in the sample; base qualities were not kept.

The paper as a whole reports these results and caveats: Only a couple of mild cases were covered by the study, and larger cohorts that include severe cases with pre-infection samples were considered necessary. The detection of some responding clones in pre-infection memory suggests that pre-existing cross-reactive memory T cells joined the SARS-CoV-2 response. Balanced CD4/CD8 phenotypes were observed for clones contracting from day 15 to 85, whereas a bias towards CD4+ was observed for a second wave of clones expanding from day 15 to 37. SARS-CoV-2 specificity was not confirmed for the second-wave clones peaking on day 37. Contracting CD4+ clones turned up mainly in the CM and EM memory subsets, whereas EMRA was where CD8+ clones were enriched.

The CDR3 runs 14 amino acids, cysteine and phenylalanine included. The CDR3 DNA has 42 bases and is translated from base 1. Taken from the germline V gene (reference sequence), the CDR1 and CDR2 loops are GTSNPN and SVGIG. Trimming costs V 3 bases and J 4 bases, and their ends lie 15 bases apart. Ficoll-Paque density gradient centrifugation was the method used to isolate PBMCs. This TCR came from an adult woman who had mild COVID-19 (a few samples of this study predate the infection). The sample titles of this study are shuffled in the database, so cell type and time point are left out; the donor was told from shared clones. Material: PBMCs or a T cell subset sorted from them (not recorded which). Recombination linked TRBV30 to TRBJ1-2; too little of a D gene remains to name it. The CDR3 here reads CAWSRTAWTYGYTF. The DNA reads as follows: TGTGCCTGGAGCCGCACAGCCTGGACCTATGGCTACACCTTC. When the CDR3 is completed using the reference TRBV30 and TRBJ1-2 genes on either side, the full variable domain is SQTIHQWPATLVQPVGSPLSLECTVEGTSNPNLYWYRQAAGRGLQLLFYSVGIGQISSEVPQNLSASRPQDRQFILSSKKLLLSDSGFYLCAWSRTAWTYGYTFGSGTRLTVV.